The source of this T cell receptor beta chain is a study of shared clonotypes between healthy human individuals. Assay used: immunoSEQ multiplex PCR; TCRdb lists only in-frame clones, some missing. Here the sample spans some 2.1 million clones, 95% being singletons. V lost 3 bases and J lost 5; bases outside the gene matches: 2. Germline V lookup: CDR1 SNHLY, CDR2 FYNNEI. The CDR3 totals 14 residues. The sequence was collected from a man aged 18-30 years in good health. Sequencing input: naive CD4+ T cells sorted from blood. The subset is: CD45RA+ positively selected. J is TRBJ2-1 and V is TRBV2; the match to TRBD1 covers 9 bases. CDR3 sequence reads: CASSDRDRDNEQFF. The CDR3 DNA is TGTGCCAGCAGTGATAGGGACAGGGACAATGAGCAGTTCTTC.